This TCR beta chain was found in a study of T cell responses to AZD1222 COVID-19 vaccine. Background on the study: Investigators merged groups given second doses at roughly 4 or roughly 12 weeks.

Here immunoSEQ multiplex PCR was the method, and the copy in TCRdb shows in-frame clones only, minus some. The sample yields around 130,000 clones, 93% seen once. V was shortened by 0 bases and J by 0 bases, with 6 bases between the two germline ends. Germline CDR1 MRHNA, CDR2 SNTAGT. This CDR3 contains 15 residues. This specimen was peripheral blood, taken on day 0 of AZD1222 vaccination. V usage is TRBV6-4 and J usage is TRBJ2-1, with D possibly matching TRBD2 (6 bases). The clonotype was recovered from an adult in good health. CDR3 nucleotides: TGTGCCAGCAGTGACTCTAGCGGCTCCTACAATGAGCAGTTCTTC. It specifies CASSDSSGSYNEQFF.